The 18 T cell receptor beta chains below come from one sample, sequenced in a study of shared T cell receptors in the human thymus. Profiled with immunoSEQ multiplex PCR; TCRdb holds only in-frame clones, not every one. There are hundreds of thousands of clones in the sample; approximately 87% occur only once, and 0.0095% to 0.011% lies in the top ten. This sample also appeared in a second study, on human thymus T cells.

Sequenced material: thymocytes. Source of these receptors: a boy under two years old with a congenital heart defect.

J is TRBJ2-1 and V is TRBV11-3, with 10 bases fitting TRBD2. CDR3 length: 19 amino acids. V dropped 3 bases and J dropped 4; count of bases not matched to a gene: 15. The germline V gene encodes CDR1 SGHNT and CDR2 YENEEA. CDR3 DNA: TGTGCCAGCAGCTTTCGCGATCTACCTAGCGGGAGTAGGTACAATGAGCAGTTCTTC. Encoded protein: CASSFRDLPSGSRYNEQFF.

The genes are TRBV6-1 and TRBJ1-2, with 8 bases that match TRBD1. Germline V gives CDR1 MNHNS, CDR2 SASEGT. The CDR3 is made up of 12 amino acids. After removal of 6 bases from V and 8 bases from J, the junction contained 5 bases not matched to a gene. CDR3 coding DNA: TGTGCCAGCAGGGACAGGGCGCACGGCTACACCTTC. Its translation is CASRDRAHGYTF.

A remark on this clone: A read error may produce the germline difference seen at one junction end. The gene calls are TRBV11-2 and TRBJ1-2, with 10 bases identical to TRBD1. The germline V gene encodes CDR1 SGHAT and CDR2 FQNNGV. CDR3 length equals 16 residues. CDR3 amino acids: CASSLDRGRDGYGYTF. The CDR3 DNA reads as TGTGCCAGCAGCCTAGACAGGGGGCGCGACGGCTATGGCTACACCTTC.

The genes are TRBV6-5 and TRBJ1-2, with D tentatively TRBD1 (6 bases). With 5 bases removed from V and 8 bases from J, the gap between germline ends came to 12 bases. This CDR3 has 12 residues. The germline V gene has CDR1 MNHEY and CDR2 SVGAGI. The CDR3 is CASSPRGGGYTF. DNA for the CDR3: TGTGCCAGCAGTCCCCGGGGGGGCGGCTACACCTTC.

The CDR3 reads CAWSVRGNNYGYTF. The CDR3 region has the DNA TGTGCCTGGAGTGTAAGGGGGAACAACTATGGCTACACCTTC. The gene calls are TRBV30 and TRBJ1-2; D is possibly TRBD1 (6 bases). The germline gives CDR1 GTSNPN, CDR2 SVGIG (reference sequence). This CDR3 has 14 residues. V lost 0 bases, J lost 2 bases, and 10 bases lay in between.

The CDR3, as DNA: TGTGCCAGCAGTTTATGCCAAAAAGGGGCTAGCGGGAGGGGCGTATCTCCTGGCAATGAGCAGTTCTTC. This gives the protein CASSLCQKGASGRGVSPGNEQFF. This chain joins TRBV28 and TRBJ2-1, with 12 bases identical to TRBD2. The V gene end was trimmed by 0 bases and the J gene end by 6 bases; junction bases not matched to a gene: 24. The CDR3 is made up of 23 amino acids. CDR1 is MDHEN and CDR2 is SYDVKM in the germline V gene.

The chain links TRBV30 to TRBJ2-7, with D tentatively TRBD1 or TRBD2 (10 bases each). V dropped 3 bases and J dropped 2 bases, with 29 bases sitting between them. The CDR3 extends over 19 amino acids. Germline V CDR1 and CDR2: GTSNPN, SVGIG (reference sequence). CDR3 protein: CAWSPGTGDTSGTTYEQYF. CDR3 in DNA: TGTGCCTGGAGCCCCGGGACAGGGGATACTAGCGGGACCACCTACGAGCAGTACTTC.

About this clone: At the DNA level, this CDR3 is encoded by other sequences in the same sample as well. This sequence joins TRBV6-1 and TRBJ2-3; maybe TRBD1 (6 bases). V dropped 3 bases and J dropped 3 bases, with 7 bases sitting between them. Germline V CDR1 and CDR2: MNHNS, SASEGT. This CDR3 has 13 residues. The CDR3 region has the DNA TGTGCCAGCAGTGACAGGGGAACAGATACGCAGTATTTT. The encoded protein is CASSDRGTDTQYF.

CDR3 loop: CASPGGGRPSGGELFF. The DNA for the CDR3 is TGTGCCAGCCCTGGGGGCGGGAGGCCTAGTGGAGGGGAGCTGTTTTTT. The V gene is TRBV7-8, the J gene TRBJ2-2; the match to TRBD2 covers 8 bases. CDR3 size: 16 residues. Germline assignment: CDR1 SGHVS and CDR2 FQNEAQ. V dropped 8 bases and J dropped 8; count of bases not matched to a gene: 16.

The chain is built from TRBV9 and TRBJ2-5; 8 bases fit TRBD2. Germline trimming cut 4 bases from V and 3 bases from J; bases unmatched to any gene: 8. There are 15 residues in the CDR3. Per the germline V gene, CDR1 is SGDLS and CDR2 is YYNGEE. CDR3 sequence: CASSPSGGIKETQYF. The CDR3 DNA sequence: TGTGCCAGCAGCCCATCGGGAGGGATCAAAGAGACCCAGTACTTC.

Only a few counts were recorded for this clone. This CDR3 is CASSFARGKLFF. In DNA form, the CDR3 reads TGTGCCAGCAGTTTCGCCAGGGGAAAACTGTTTTTT. The rearrangement joins TRBV28 to TRBJ1-4; D is perhaps TRBD1 (6 bases). CDR1 is MDHEN, CDR2 SYDVKM, per germline. V lost 3 bases, J lost 10 bases, and 9 bases lay in between. The CDR3 is made up of 12 amino acids.

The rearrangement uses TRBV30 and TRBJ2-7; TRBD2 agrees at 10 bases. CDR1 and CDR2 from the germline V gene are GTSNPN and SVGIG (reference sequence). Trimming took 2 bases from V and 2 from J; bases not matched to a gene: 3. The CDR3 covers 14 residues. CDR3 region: CAWSPSGRAYEQYF. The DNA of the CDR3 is TGTGCCTGGAGTCCGAGCGGGAGGGCCTACGAGCAGTACTTC. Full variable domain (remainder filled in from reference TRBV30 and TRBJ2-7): SQTIHQWPATLVQPVGSPLSLECTVEGTSNPNLYWYRQAAGRGLQLLFYSVGIGQISSEVPQNLSASRPQDRQFILSSKKLLLSDSGFYLCAWSPSGRAYEQYFGPGTRLTVT.

This CDR3 reads CASSLAEGLGDTQYF. CDR3 nucleotide sequence: TGTGCCAGCAGCTTGGCCGAGGGCCTGGGGGATACGCAGTATTTT. This chain uses TRBV5-4 with TRBJ2-3; maybe TRBD2 (5 bases). Trimming took 0 bases from V and 6 from J, leaving 14 bases between them. The CDR3 runs 15 residues. Germline V gene data show CDR1 as SGHNT and CDR2 as YYREEE (reference sequence).

For the CDR3, the DNA is TGTGCCAGCAGTTTACGGAGCGGGAGGCCCTCCTACAATGAGCAGTTCTTC. Protein sequence: CASSLRSGRPSYNEQFF. The rearrangement joins TRBV27 to TRBJ2-1; 9 bases line up with TRBD2. The V and J ends lost 2 bases and 0 bases, in that order; junction bases with no gene match: 5. The CDR3 extends over 17 amino acids. CDR1 and CDR2 (germline): MNHEY, SMNVEV (reference sequence).

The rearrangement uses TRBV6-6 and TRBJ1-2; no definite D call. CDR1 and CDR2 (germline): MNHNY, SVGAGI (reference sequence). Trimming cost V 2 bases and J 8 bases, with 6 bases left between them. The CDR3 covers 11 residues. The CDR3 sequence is CASSYHNGYTF. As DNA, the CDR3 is TGTGCCAGCAGTTACCACAACGGCTACACCTTC.

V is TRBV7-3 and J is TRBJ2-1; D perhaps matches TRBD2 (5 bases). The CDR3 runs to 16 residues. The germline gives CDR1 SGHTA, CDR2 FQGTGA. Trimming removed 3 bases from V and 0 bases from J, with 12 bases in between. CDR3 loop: CASSLGRDTSYNEQFF. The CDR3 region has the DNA TGTGCCAGCAGCTTGGGTCGGGATACCTCCTACAATGAGCAGTTCTTC.

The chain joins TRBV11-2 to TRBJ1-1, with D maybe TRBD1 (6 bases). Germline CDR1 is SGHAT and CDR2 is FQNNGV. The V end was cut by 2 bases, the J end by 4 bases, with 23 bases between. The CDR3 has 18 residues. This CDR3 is CASSLQKDRVPRSTEAFF. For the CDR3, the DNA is TGTGCCAGCAGCTTACAAAAGGACAGAGTACCAAGGAGCACTGAAGCTTTCTTT. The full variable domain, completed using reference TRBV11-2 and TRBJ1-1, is EAGVAQSPRYKIIEKRQSVAFWCNPISGHATLYWYQQILGQGPKLLIQFQNNGVVDDSQLPKDRFSAERLKGVDSTLKIQPAKLEDSAVYLCASSLQKDRVPRSTEAFFGQGTRLTVV.

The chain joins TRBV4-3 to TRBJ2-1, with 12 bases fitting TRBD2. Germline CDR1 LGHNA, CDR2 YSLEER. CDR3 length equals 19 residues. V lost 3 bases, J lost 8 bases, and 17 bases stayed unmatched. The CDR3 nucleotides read TGCGCCAGCAGCCACCCCACCTCACGACTAGCGGGAGTAGGGTATGAGCAGTTCTTC. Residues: CASSHPTSRLAGVGYEQFF.